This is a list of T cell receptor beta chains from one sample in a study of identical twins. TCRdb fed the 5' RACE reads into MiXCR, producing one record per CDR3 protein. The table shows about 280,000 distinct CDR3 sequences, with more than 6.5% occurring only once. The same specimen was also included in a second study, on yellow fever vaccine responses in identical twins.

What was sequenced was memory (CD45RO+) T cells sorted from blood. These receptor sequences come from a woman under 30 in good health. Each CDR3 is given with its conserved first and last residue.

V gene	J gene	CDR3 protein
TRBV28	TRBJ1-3	CASSPAGISGNTIYF
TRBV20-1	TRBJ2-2	CSAKTSGREAGELFF
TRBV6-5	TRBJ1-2	CASSYSGTGGNYGYTF
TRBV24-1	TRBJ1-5	CATSEGGSGNQPQHF
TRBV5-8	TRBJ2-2	CASSDGQNTGELFF
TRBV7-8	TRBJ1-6	CASSSPPGGSKALHF
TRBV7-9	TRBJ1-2	CASSPGTGYGYTF
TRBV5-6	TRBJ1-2	CASSGGSGLNYGYTF
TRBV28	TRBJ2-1	CASSSPGGSSYNEQFF
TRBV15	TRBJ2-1	CATSRDSLGSNEQFF
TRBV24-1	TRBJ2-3	CATSGQGASSTDTQYF
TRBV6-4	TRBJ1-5	CASSEQADETSPQHF
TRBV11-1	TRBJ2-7	CASSLSHTGLISYEQYF
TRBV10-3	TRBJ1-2	CAISGGGTGDYGYGYTF
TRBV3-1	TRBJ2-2	CASRTGPRDGELFF
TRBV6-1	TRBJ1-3	CASSPTGDLSGNTIYF
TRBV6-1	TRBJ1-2	CASRAGQYGYTF
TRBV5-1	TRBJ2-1	CASSWDLSSYNEQFF
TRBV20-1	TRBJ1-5	CSARSRVSNQPQHF
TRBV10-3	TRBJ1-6	CAISEEPGTNSPLHF
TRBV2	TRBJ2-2	CASRGGNRLVTGELFF
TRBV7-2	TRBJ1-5	CASSRTGGNNQPQHF
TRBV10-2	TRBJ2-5	CASSEGDWETQYF
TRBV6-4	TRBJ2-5	CASTPGLADDQETQYF
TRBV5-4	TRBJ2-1	CASTEDTYNEQFF
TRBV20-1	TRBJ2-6	CSALTGAHLSGANVLTF
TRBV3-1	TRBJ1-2	CASSQGQSYGYTF
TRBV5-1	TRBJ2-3	CATSVGGPSTDTQYF
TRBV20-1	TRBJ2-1	CSARGDRGNEQFF
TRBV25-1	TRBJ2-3	CASSVGRGTDTQYF
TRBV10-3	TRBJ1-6	CAIGPGHLNSPLHF
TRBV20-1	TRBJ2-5	CSARRGLETQYF
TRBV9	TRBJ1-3	CASGRNTIYF
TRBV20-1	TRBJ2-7	CSAADPYEQYF
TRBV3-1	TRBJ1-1	CASKLVGQGLVGEAFF
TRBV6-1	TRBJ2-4	CASSHGGWEYF
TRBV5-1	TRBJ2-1	CASSPNPTSSGYNEQFF
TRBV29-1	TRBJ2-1	CSVEGLAGGEQFF
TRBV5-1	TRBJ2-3	CASSFGQGTSTDTQYF
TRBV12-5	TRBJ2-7	CASGLVLGRDNYEQYF
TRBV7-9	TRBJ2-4	CASSPSTGNIQYF
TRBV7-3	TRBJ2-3	CASSLSVGTDTQYF
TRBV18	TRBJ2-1	CASSPVGTSGGRYNEQFF
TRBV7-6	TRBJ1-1	CASSPRIGGLGGGYTEAFF
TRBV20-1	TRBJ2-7	CSATPPRDSYEQYF
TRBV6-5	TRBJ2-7	CASSYGLGLADSSYEQYF
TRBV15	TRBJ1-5	CATSRGSGTGVQPQHF
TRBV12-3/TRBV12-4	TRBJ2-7	CASRLASGGTAGEQYF
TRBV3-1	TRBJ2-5	CASSQSSGTGPWETQYF
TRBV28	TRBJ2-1	CASSFESGNPLAYNEQFF
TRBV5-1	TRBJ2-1	CASSSLAGVSEQFF
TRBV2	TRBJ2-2	CASSVEVAGAGELFF
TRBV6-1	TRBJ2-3	CASSEVILAGGFWTDTQYF
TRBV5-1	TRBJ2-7	CASPLGRAHEQYF
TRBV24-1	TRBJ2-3	CATSVLAGNTDTQYF
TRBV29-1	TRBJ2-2	CSVEQPGAGELFF
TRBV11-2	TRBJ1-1	CASSTRGGANTEAFF
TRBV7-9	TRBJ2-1	CASSSRDSLAGRQFF
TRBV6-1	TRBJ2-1	CASNRNYNEQFF